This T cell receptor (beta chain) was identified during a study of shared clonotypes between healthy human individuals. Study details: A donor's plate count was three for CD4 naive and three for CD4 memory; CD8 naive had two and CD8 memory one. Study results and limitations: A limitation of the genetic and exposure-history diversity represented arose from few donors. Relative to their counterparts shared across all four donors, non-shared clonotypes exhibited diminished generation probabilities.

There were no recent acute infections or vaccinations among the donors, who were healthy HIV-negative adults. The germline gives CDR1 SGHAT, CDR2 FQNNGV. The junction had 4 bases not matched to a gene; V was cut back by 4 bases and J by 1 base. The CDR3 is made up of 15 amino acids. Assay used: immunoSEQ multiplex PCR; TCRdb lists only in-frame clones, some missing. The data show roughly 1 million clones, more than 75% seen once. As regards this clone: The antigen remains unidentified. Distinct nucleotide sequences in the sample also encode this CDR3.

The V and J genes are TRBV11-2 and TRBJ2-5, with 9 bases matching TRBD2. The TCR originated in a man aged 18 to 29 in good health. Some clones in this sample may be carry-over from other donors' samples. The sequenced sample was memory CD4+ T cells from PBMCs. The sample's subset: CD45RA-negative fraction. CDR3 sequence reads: CASSSGLAGQETQYF. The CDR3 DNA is TGTGCCAGCAGCTCGGGACTAGCCGGCCAAGAGACCCAGTACTTC.